The 20 T cell receptor beta chains in this list originate from one sample, sequenced in a study of blood T cell repertoires in COVID-19. Sequenced by immunoSEQ multiplex PCR; TCRdb stores in-frame clones only, minus some. Of about 200,000 clones listed, roughly 90% are singletons. Specimen: PBMCs or T cells enriched from blood (not recorded which). These receptors all come from a woman aged 18-35 years who had recovered from COVID-19.

The genes are TRBV5-3 and TRBJ2-7, with D hard to call. TRBV5-3 is recorded as an ORF, its role being uncertain. The V and J ends lost 5 bases and 9 bases respectively, with 6 bases between them. The CDR3 has 9 residues. The CDR3 here is CARRELQYF. The DNA for the CDR3 is TGTGCCAGAAGAGAGCTGCAGTACTTC.

This clone has more than one count but fewer than ten. The rearrangement links TRBV4-1 to TRBJ1-1; no definite D call. The V gene lost 1 base and the J gene lost 2 bases, with 8 bases spanning the gap. There are 14 residues in the CDR3. Per the germline V gene, CDR1 is MGHRA and CDR2 is YSYEKL. The CDR3 coding sequence is TGCGCCAGCAGCCAAGTCCCCTTTAACACTGAAGCTTTCTTT. This translates into CASSQVPFNTEAFF.

This clone was seen a single time. The chain has TRBV6-4 and TRBJ2-3; 9 bases agree with TRBD1. V lost 6 bases to trimming and J lost 4 bases; unmatched junction nucleotides: 11. CDR1 is MRHNA and CDR2 is SNTAGT in the germline V gene. The CDR3 is 16 amino acids. The chain's CDR3 is CASSTKGDRAPDTQYF. CDR3 in DNA: TGTGCCAGCAGCACTAAGGGGGACAGGGCCCCAGATACGCAGTATTTT.

This clone was detected a few times. CDR3 residues: CASSLTTWTNTGELFF. In DNA form, the CDR3 reads TGTGCCAGCAGTTTAACGACATGGACGAACACCGGGGAGCTGTTTTTT. This rearrangement joins TRBV27 to TRBJ2-2; D is ambiguous. V gave up 2 bases and J gave up 0 bases, with 10 bases separating them. Per the germline V gene, CDR1 is MNHEY and CDR2 is SMNVEV (reference sequence). The CDR3 runs to 16 residues.

This clone occurred once. This rearrangement joins TRBV2 to TRBJ1-6, with 7 bases aligning to TRBD1. The ends lost 5 bases at V and 4 bases at J; junction bases unmatched: 14. Germline assignment: CDR1 SNHLY and CDR2 FYNNEI. The CDR3 loop spans 18 amino acids. Here the CDR3 reads CASSHPPTGANYNSPLHF. The DNA for the CDR3 is TGTGCCAGCAGTCATCCACCCACAGGGGCGAATTATAATTCACCCCTCCACTTT. The whole variable domain, filled in from reference TRBV2 and TRBJ1-6, reads EPEVTQTPSHQVTQMGQEVILRCVPISNHLYFYWYRQILGQKVEFLVSFYNNEISEKSEIFDDQFSVERPDGSNFTLKIRSTKLEDSAMYFCASSHPPTGANYNSPLHFGNGTRLTVT.

The genes are TRBV27 and TRBJ1-2; 10 nucleotides match TRBD1. Trimming took 2 bases from V and 6 from J; bases not matched to a gene: 3. CDR1 MNHEY and CDR2 SMNVEV come from the germline V gene (reference sequence). The CDR3 totals 14 residues. CDR3 nucleotide sequence: TGTGCCAGCAGTTTACAAGGACAGGGGGATGGCTACACCTTC. Its protein product is CASSLQGQGDGYTF.

Turning to this clone: The sample carries other DNA sequences with the same CDR3. V gene TRBV19 combines with J gene TRBJ2-7, with 7 bases fitting TRBD1. Per germline, CDR1 LNHDA and CDR2 SQIVND (reference sequence). With V trimmed by 3 bases and J by 2 bases, 1 base remained unmatched. This CDR3 is 13 amino acids long. The CDR3 nucleotides are TGTGCCAGTAGTATTCAGGGGGCCTACGAGCAGTACTTC. It translates to CASSIQGAYEQYF.

The table lists this clone with a few counts. The J gene is TRBJ1-2, the V gene TRBV27; TRBD1 matches at 7 bases. Germline CDR1 MNHEY, CDR2 SMNVEV (reference sequence). The CDR3 length is 14 residues. V lost 3 bases, J lost 8 bases, and 9 bases stayed unmatched. CDR3 amino acids: CASSFRDSRGGYTF. CDR3 coding DNA: TGTGCCAGCAGTTTCCGGGACAGCAGAGGAGGCTACACCTTC.

This clone came up a few times. The chain joins TRBV5-5 to TRBJ1-1, with D perhaps TRBD1 (6 bases). V was clipped by 0 bases and J by 4 bases, with 10 bases between them. This CDR3 spans 14 amino acids. Germline CDR1 and CDR2: SGHKS and YYEKEE (reference sequence). The DNA for the CDR3 is TGTGCCAGCAGCTTGGCGGGACAAACCACTGAAGCTTTCTTT. Its protein is CASSLAGQTTEAFF. Combining the CDR3 with reference TRBV5-5 and TRBJ1-1 gives the whole variable domain DAGVTQSPTHLIKTRGQQVTLRCSPISGHKSVSWYQQVLGQGPQFIFQYYEKEERGRGNFPDRFSARQFPNYSSELNVNALLLGDSALYLCASSLAGQTTEAFFGQGTRLTVV.

The genes are TRBV24-1 and TRBJ2-2, with 8 bases that match TRBD1. Germline-derived CDR1 and CDR2 are KGHDR and SFDVKD. The V segment lost 6 bases and the J segment 6 bases; nucleotides outside the gene matches: 5. The CDR3 runs 14 residues. In nucleotides, the CDR3 is TGTGCCACCAGTTGGACAGGGCGGGCCGGGGAGCTGTTTTTT. Encoded protein: CATSWTGRAGELFF.

The chain has TRBV30 and TRBJ2-3; no clear D gene. CDR3 length: 14 amino acids. Germline V CDR1 and CDR2: GTSNPN, SVGIG (reference sequence). Trimming stripped 0 bases from V and 1 base from J, with 8 bases between. Here the CDR3 reads CAWSVSLRTDTQYF. CDR3 sequence (DNA): TGTGCCTGGAGTGTTAGCTTACGCACAGATACGCAGTATTTT.

V gene TRBV18 combines with J gene TRBJ1-2; no firm D call. The length of the CDR3 is 13 residues. Germline lookup yields CDR1 KGHSH and CDR2 LQKENI. V was trimmed by 3 bases and J by 8 bases, leaving 13 bases between them. DNA for the CDR3: TGTGCCAGCTCACCCGCCTCGGGAGGAGGCTACACCTTC. Protein sequence: CASSPASGGGYTF. The whole variable domain, filled in from reference TRBV18 and TRBJ1-2, reads NAGVMQNPRHLVRRRGQEARLRCSPMKGHSHVYWYRQLPEEGLKFMVYLQKENIIDESGMPKERFSAEFPKEGPSILRIQQVVRGDSAAYFCASSPASGGGYTFGSGTRLTVV.

This rearrangement joins TRBV5-6 to TRBJ2-3; D remains ambiguous. The V end lost 1 base, the J end lost 1 base, and 4 bases lay between the germline ends. Germline lookup yields CDR1 SGHDT and CDR2 YYEEEE. The CDR3 is 13 residues long. The CDR3 coding sequence is TGTGCCAGCAGCTTGTCGGGCACAGATACGCAGTATTTT. Amino acids: CASSLSGTDTQYF. Full variable domain (missing parts from reference TRBV5-6 and TRBJ2-3): DAGVTQSPTHLIKTRGQQVTLRCSPKSGHDTVSWYQQALGQGPQFIFQYYEEEERQRGNFPDRFSGHQFPNYSSELNVNALLLGDSALYLCASSLSGTDTQYFGPGTRLTVL.

This clone was recorded once. V usage is TRBV11-3 and J usage is TRBJ2-3; 8 nucleotides match TRBD2. CDR1 and CDR2 from the germline V gene are SGHNT and YENEEA. Germline trimming cut 4 bases from V and 4 bases from J; bases unmatched to any gene: 7. The CDR3 has 15 amino acids. CDR3 coding DNA: TGTGCCAGCAGCTCTGGCGGGGGGCCTGCAGATACGCAGTATTTT. Translated: CASSSGGGPADTQYF.

V is TRBV7-9 and J is TRBJ1-2; possibly TRBD1 for D (5 bases). Trimming shortened V by 3 bases and J by 2 bases, and 16 bases separated the two germline ends. CDR1 is SEHNR and CDR2 is FQNEAQ in the germline V gene (reference sequence). The CDR3 is 16 amino acids. The CDR3 sequence is CASSFKPQGLNYGYTF. The DNA of the CDR3 is TGTGCCAGCAGCTTCAAGCCGCAGGGCCTAAACTATGGCTACACCTTC.

The chain links TRBV14 to TRBJ1-1, with D unresolved. There are 18 residues in the CDR3. The germline V gene encodes CDR1 SGHDN and CDR2 FVKESK. The V and J ends lost 2 bases and 2 bases respectively, with 21 bases between them. The CDR3 nucleotides are TGTGCCAGCAGCCAAATGGGAGTACTCTCGGGCAAAAACACTGAAGCTTTCTTT. As protein: CASSQMGVLSGKNTEAFF.

The V gene is TRBV18, the J gene TRBJ1-4, with D possibly matching TRBD1 (5 bases). Trimming removed 1 base from V and 3 bases from J, with 9 bases in between. The germline V gene encodes CDR1 KGHSH and CDR2 LQKENI. This CDR3 has 15 residues. This CDR3 reads CASSPQGQSNEKLFF. CDR3 nucleotides: TGTGCCAGCTCACCACAGGGGCAGTCTAATGAAAAACTGTTTTTT.

The sample holds one count of this clone. This sequence joins TRBV7-9 and TRBJ1-5, with 9 positions matching TRBD1. CDR1 is SEHNR, CDR2 FQNEAQ, per germline (reference sequence). J gave up 7 bases and V 2 bases, and 15 bases lay outside the gene matches. The CDR3 runs to 18 residues. DNA for the CDR3: TGTGCCAGCAGCTTATACAGGGGGCCCCCACAAATGGGACAGCCCCAGCATTTT. This translates into CASSLYRGPPQMGQPQHF. Variable domain in full (rest from reference TRBV7-9 and TRBJ1-5): DTGVSQNPRHKITKRGQNVTFRCDPISEHNRLYWYRQTLGQGPEFLTYFQNEAQLEKSRLLSDRFSAERPKGSFSTLEIQRTEQGDSAMYLCASSLYRGPPQMGQPQHFGDGTRLSIL.

This clone occurred a few times. The rearrangement uses TRBV19 and TRBJ1-5; 10 nucleotides agree with TRBD1. CDR1 LNHDA and CDR2 SQIVND come from the germline V gene (reference sequence). The trim removed 7 bases at V and 4 bases at J, leaving 4 bases unmatched. This CDR3 comprises 14 residues. CDR3 nucleotide sequence: TGTGCCAGTACCCCGGGACAGGGGAATCAGCCCCAGCATTTT. It encodes CASTPGQGNQPQHF.

The V and J genes are TRBV12-3 or TRBV12-4 and TRBJ1-5, with a weak D call TRBD1 (5 bases). The CDR3 has 13 amino acids. The ends were cut back, 6 bases at V and 5 bases at J, with 11 bases in the middle. DNA of the CDR3: TGTGCCAGCAGCCAACTCAGGGATCAGCCCCAGCATTTT. Amino acids: CASSQLRDQPQHF.